The sequence of this T cell receptor (beta chain) was determined in a study of blood T cell repertoires in COVID-19. Original processing notes: Estimates of nucleated cell counts were drawn from the amplification of reference gene primers. Sequencing used immunoSEQ multiplex PCR; TCRdb keeps in-frame clones, though not all of them. V and J calls and clone size are as listed in that table; D and trimming were resolved from the DNA. Of 140,000 or so clones in the sample, over 75% were seen once. This CDR3 is 17 amino acids long. The junction had 9 bases not matched to a gene; V was cut back by 4 bases and J by 0 bases. Germline CDR1 reads ENHRY; CDR2 reads SYGVKD.

This chain links TRBV10-3 with TRBJ1-3; 7 bases align to TRBD1. The sequence came from a woman between 45 and 65 years old with acute or convalescent COVID-19. Sequenced input: peripheral blood. The CDR3: CAISARDSPSSGNTIYF. The DNA for the CDR3 is TGTGCCATCAGTGCTCGGGACAGCCCCAGCTCTGGAAACACCATATATTTT.